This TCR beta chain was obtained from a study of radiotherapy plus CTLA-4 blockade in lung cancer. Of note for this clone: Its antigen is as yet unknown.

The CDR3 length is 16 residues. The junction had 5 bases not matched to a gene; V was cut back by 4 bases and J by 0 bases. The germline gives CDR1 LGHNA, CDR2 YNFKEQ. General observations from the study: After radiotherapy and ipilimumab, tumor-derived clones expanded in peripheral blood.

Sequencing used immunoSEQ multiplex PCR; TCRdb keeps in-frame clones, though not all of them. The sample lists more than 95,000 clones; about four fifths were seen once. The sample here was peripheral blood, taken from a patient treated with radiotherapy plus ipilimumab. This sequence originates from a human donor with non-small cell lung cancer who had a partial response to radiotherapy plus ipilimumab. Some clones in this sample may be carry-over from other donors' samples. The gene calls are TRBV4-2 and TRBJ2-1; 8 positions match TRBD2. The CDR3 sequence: CASSRGSGSSYNEQFF. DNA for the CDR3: TGTGCCAGCAGCCGGGGGAGCGGGAGCTCCTACAATGAGCAGTTCTTC.